The clone carrying this T cell receptor beta chain was counted at least ten times. Construction of the TCRbeta library involved unique molecular identifiers. One entry per CDR3 protein, called by TCRdb with MiXCR from the PCR reads. The profile shows hundreds of thousands of distinct CDR3 sequences, around 16% of them singletons. The record originates from a study of T-cell reconstitution after alpha-beta-depleted transplantation in children. The CDR3 totals 15 residues. V lost 0 bases and J lost 7, with 13 bases in between. Germline CDR1 reads LNHNV; CDR2 reads YYDKDF (reference sequence). The source was PBMCs from the stem cell graft donor, collected from the stem cell graft. The V gene is TRBV15, the J gene TRBJ1-5; D ambiguous. This TCR was recovered from a human donor who donated a stem cell graft to a child with acute myeloid leukemia. The CDR3 nucleotides read TGTGCCACCAGCAGAGATTCCCTCCAGGTGCAGCCCCAGCATTTT. This translates into CATSRDSLQVQPQHF.